This TCR beta chain was obtained from a study of T cells in Graves' hyperthyroidism and ophthalmopathy. Across the study: Peripheral blood draws took place at initial diagnosis, ahead of any treatment.

This CDR3 is 14 amino acids long. The germline gives CDR1 LNHNV, CDR2 YYDKDF (reference sequence). The germline V and J ends were trimmed by 5 bases and 8 bases, with 17 bases remaining between them. The study excluded patients with uncontrolled infection, other autoimmune disease, pregnancy or lactation. Based on clinical symptoms, serum thyroxine and TRAb, thyroid ultrasound and orbital computed tomography, diagnoses were reached. Amplification of TCR beta CDR3 regions was performed using RNA transcripts as template. RT-PCR in the first round (using the HTBI primer set) targeted the TCR CDR3. Using its own MiXCR run on the multiplex PCR reads, TCRdb lists one record per CDR3 protein. Here the sample spans around 270,000 distinct CDR3 sequences, around a fifth being singletons.

This TCR was sampled from a man between 45 and 60 years old with Graves' ophthalmopathy. The J gene is TRBJ2-3, the V gene TRBV15; D may be TRBD2 (6 bases). What was sequenced was blood. The CDR3 here is CATSVSGVGGTQYF. The DNA for the CDR3 is TGTGCCACCAGCGTAAGCGGAGTGGGAGGTACGCAGTATTTT. The entire variable domain, with the rest obtained from reference TRBV15 and TRBJ2-3, is as follows: DAMVIQNPRYQVTQFGKPVTLSCSQTLNHNVMYWYQQKSSQAPKLLFHYYDKDFNNEADTPDNFQSRRPNTSFCFLDIRSPGLGDTAMYLCATSVSGVGGTQYFGPGTRLTVL.